A single sample gave rise to the 24 T cell receptor beta chains below, sequenced in a study of blood T cell dynamics during melanoma immunotherapy. Repertoires were generated with immunoSEQ multiplex PCR, while TCRdb's copy carries only in-frame clones and drops some. The sample contains approximately 23,000 clones, around nine tenths of which appear only once. Sample time point: pre-treatment baseline. The source material was blood, sampled from a patient treated with checkpoint blockade. The receptor set was obtained from a human donor with melanoma.

CDR3 coding DNA: TGTGCCAGCAGGATTGACAGCTCCTACGAGCAGTACTTC. Translation: CASRIDSSYEQYF. The chain combines TRBV28 with TRBJ2-7, with D perhaps matching TRBD1 (5 bases). The CDR3 contains 13 residues. Looked up from germline, CDR1 is MDHEN and CDR2 is SYDVKM. V gave up 6 bases and J gave up 0 bases, with 9 bases separating them.

The rearrangement joins TRBV5-4 to TRBJ1-2; weak D call: TRBD1 (5 bases). CDR3 length: 13 residues. Trimming shortened V by 0 bases and J by 4 bases, and 7 bases separated the two germline ends. The germline CDR1 and CDR2 sequences are SGHNT and YYREEE (reference sequence). The CDR3 DNA reads as TGTGCCAGCAGCTTGGTGGGGGTCTATGGCTACACCTTC. Its protein product is CASSLVGVYGYTF.

The rearrangement joins TRBV4-2 to TRBJ2-3, with 8 bases identical to TRBD2. In germline, CDR1 is LGHNA, CDR2 YNFKEQ. CDR3 size: 17 residues. V dropped 2 bases and J dropped 0; count of bases not matched to a gene: 7. The CDR3 DNA is TGTGCCAGCAGCCAAAAGACGGGGGGGGTTAGCACAGATACGCAGTATTTT. Residues: CASSQKTGGVSTDTQYF.

This clone appeared once. Written as DNA, the CDR3 is TGTGCCAGCAGCGCACAAAACCAAAACGCGCAGTATTTT. Encoded protein: CASSAQNQNAQYF. The genes are TRBV11-2 and TRBJ2-3; D uncertain. Per germline, CDR1 SGHAT and CDR2 FQNNGV. The CDR3 is made up of 13 amino acids. The ends were cut back, 5 bases at V and 10 bases at J, with 16 bases in the middle.

The chain carries TRBV2 and TRBJ2-2; 7 bases line up with TRBD1. V lost 5 bases to trimming and J lost 4 bases; unmatched junction nucleotides: 1. The CDR3 runs 13 residues. Per the germline V gene, CDR1 is SNHLY and CDR2 is FYNNEI. The CDR3 DNA sequence: TGTGCCAGCAGTCGGGACAGCACCGGGGAGCTGTTTTTT. Amino acids: CASSRDSTGELFF.

The chain links TRBV6-5 to TRBJ1-6; TRBD1 might be the D (5 bases). From germline, CDR1 is MNHEY and CDR2 SVGAGI. The germline V and J ends were trimmed by 2 bases and 4 bases, with 6 bases remaining between them. CDR3 length: 14 amino acids. Here the CDR3 reads CASSYRGYNSPLHF. The CDR3 DNA sequence: TGTGCCAGCAGTTACCGGGGGTATAATTCACCCCTCCACTTT.

The genes are TRBV7-9 and TRBJ2-2; no clear D gene. The CDR3 loop spans 15 amino acids. Trimming removed 2 bases at V and 2 bases at J, with 9 bases between. From germline, CDR1 is SEHNR and CDR2 FQNEAQ (reference sequence). The CDR3: CASSLISSNTGELFF. CDR3 sequence (DNA): TGTGCCAGCAGCTTAATAAGCTCAAACACCGGGGAGCTGTTTTTT. Full variable domain (outside the CDR3, taken from reference TRBV7-9 and TRBJ2-2): DTGVSQNPRHKITKRGQNVTFRCDPISEHNRLYWYRQTLGQGPEFLTYFQNEAQLEKSRLLSDRFSAERPKGSFSTLEIQRTEQGDSAMYLCASSLISSNTGELFFGEGSRLTVL.

V usage is TRBV7-2 and J usage is TRBJ2-7; D may match TRBD1 or TRBD2 (5 bases each). Germline V gene data show CDR1 as SGHTA and CDR2 as FQGNSA. The CDR3 totals 15 residues. V shed 4 bases and J shed 7 bases, with 20 bases lying between them. CDR3 protein: CASSSQDFPGLEQYF. As DNA, the CDR3 is TGTGCCAGCAGCTCACAGGACTTCCCAGGGTTGGAGCAGTACTTC.

This chain links TRBV5-5 with TRBJ1-5, with D uncertain. The V and J ends lost 0 bases and 3 bases respectively, with 7 bases between them. CDR3 length: 14 residues. Germline CDR1 and CDR2: SGHKS and YYEKEE (reference sequence). CDR3 in amino acids: CASSLVDDNQPQHF. The CDR3 DNA follows: TGTGCCAGCAGCTTGGTGGACGACAATCAGCCCCAGCATTTT.

The chain combines TRBV10-1 with TRBJ2-5; TRBD1 aligns across 9 bases. The end of the DNA is better explained by TRBJ2-7, so the J call may be wrong. The CDR3 runs to 13 residues. Germline-derived CDR1 and CDR2 are WNHNN and SYGVQD (reference sequence). The CDR3 protein is CASSGTGTYEQYF. The CDR3 region has the DNA TGCGCCAGCAGCGGGACAGGGACCTACGAGCAGTACTTC.

This clone was picked up one time. The V call is TRBV28, the J call TRBJ1-2; D gene unclear. Germline CDR1 MDHEN, CDR2 SYDVKM. V lost 8 bases and J 2 bases, leaving 6 bases between the germline ends. There are 11 residues in the CDR3. CDR3 residues: CASGVNYGYTF. The CDR3, as DNA: TGTGCCAGCGGCGTGAACTATGGCTACACCTTC.

The J gene is TRBJ2-5, the V gene TRBV7-9; D is uncertain. CDR3 length equals 15 residues. CDR1 is SEHNR and CDR2 is FQNEAQ in the germline V gene (reference sequence). Between the trimmed V and J ends, which lost 4 bases and 4 bases, there was a span of 16 bases. For the CDR3, the DNA is TGTGCCAGCAGCTCGAGCCTCGGCGTGAGAGAGACCCAGTACTTC. Amino acids: CASSSSLGVRETQYF.

The chain is built from TRBV9 and TRBJ2-7; tentatively, D is TRBD2 (6 bases). The CDR3 length is 16 residues. The germline gives CDR1 SGDLS, CDR2 YYNGEE. V was clipped by 0 bases and J by 0 bases, with 13 bases between them. CDR3 residues: CASSVVGDSSSYEQYF. Written as DNA, the CDR3 is TGTGCCAGCAGCGTAGTGGGGGACTCAAGCTCCTACGAGCAGTACTTC.

The chain recombines TRBV4-1 with TRBJ2-2; TRBD1 agrees at 7 bases. J gave up 6 bases and V 4 bases, and 5 bases lay outside the gene matches. The CDR3 is made up of 14 amino acids. Per germline, CDR1 MGHRA and CDR2 YSYEKL. The DNA for the CDR3 is TGCGCCAGCAGCCCCCGACAGGGCCCCGGGGAGCTGTTTTTT. This sequence encodes CASSPRQGPGELFF.

V gene TRBV30 combines with J gene TRBJ2-7; weak D call: TRBD2 (5 bases). With 1 base removed from V and 7 bases from J, the gap between germline ends came to 17 bases. The CDR3 is made up of 14 amino acids. Germline assignment: CDR1 GTSNPN and CDR2 SVGIG (reference sequence). For the CDR3, the DNA is TGTGCCTGGAGTGAGGGAGCAGCCCAGGAAGAGCAGTACTTC. Encoded protein: CAWSEGAAQEEQYF.

The gene calls are TRBV7-9 and TRBJ1-4; TRBD1 is a possible D gene (5 bases). Trimming cost V 6 bases and J 7 bases, with 15 bases left between them. CDR3 length: 14 residues. Germline V gives CDR1 SEHNR, CDR2 FQNEAQ (reference sequence). CDR3 nucleotides: TGTGCCAGCAGATTCGTCGGGACCGGTGAAAAACTGTTTTTT. Its translation: CASRFVGTGEKLFF.

The chain combines TRBV28 with TRBJ1-2, with a possible D match to TRBD1 (5 bases). V was shortened by 3 bases and J by 3 bases, with 11 bases between the two germline ends. This CDR3 is 14 amino acids long. The germline V gene has CDR1 MDHEN and CDR2 SYDVKM. CDR3 coding DNA: TGTGCCAGCAGTTTCGGAGGGGCTGACTATGGCTACACCTTC. Amino acid sequence: CASSFGGADYGYTF.

The V gene is TRBV7-3, the J gene TRBJ2-2; 9 bases map to TRBD2. Germline trimming cut 1 base from V and 4 bases from J; bases unmatched to any gene: 7. The length of the CDR3 is 17 residues. CDR1 is SGHTA, CDR2 FQGTGA, per germline. CDR3 sequence (DNA): TGTGCCAGCAGCTTAATCTCAAGCGGGGGGTCCACCGGGGAGCTGTTTTTT. Amino acid sequence: CASSLISSGGSTGELFF.

This clone was detected only once. The V call is TRBV2, the J call TRBJ1-5, with no clear D. The V gene's germline CDR1 is SNHLY and CDR2 FYNNEI. Trimming cost V 4 bases and J 2 bases, with 9 bases left between them. The CDR3 loop spans 14 amino acids. In nucleotides, the CDR3 is TGTGCCAGCAGTGCTAGGAGGGGCAATCAGCCCCAGCATTTT. Translation: CASSARRGNQPQHF.

The chain recombines TRBV18 with TRBJ1-3, with TRBD1 as a possible D gene (5 bases). Trimming took 1 base from V and 0 from J, leaving 7 bases between them. CDR3 length: 15 residues. Germline CDR1 KGHSH, CDR2 LQKENI. The chain's CDR3 is CASSPQGYSGNTIYF. The DNA for the CDR3 is TGTGCCAGCTCACCACAGGGGTACTCTGGAAACACCATATATTTT.

V is TRBV6-1 and J is TRBJ1-2, with a weak D call TRBD1 (5 bases). There are 14 residues in the CDR3. The germline gives CDR1 MNHNS, CDR2 SASEGT. With 5 bases removed from V and 5 bases from J, the gap between germline ends came to 15 bases. CDR3 protein: CASSQGTGLYGYTF. CDR3 DNA sequence: TGTGCCAGCAGTCAAGGTACAGGTCTTTATGGCTACACCTTC.

V usage is TRBV9 and J usage is TRBJ1-2; maybe TRBD1 (5 bases). Germline V gene lookup returns CDR1 SGDLS and CDR2 YYNGEE. This CDR3 comprises 16 residues. V lost 1 base and J 4 bases, leaving 17 bases between the germline ends. The CDR3 loop is CASSVTDGGGSYGYTF. CDR3 in DNA: TGTGCCAGCAGCGTAACGGACGGGGGGGGTAGCTATGGCTACACCTTC.

A few counts support this clone. V usage is TRBV15 and J usage is TRBJ2-1; 10 nucleotides match TRBD2. Germline CDR1 reads LNHNV; CDR2 reads YYDKDF (reference sequence). With V trimmed by 1 base and J by 7 bases, 10 bases remained unmatched. The CDR3 is made up of 17 amino acids. The CDR3 region has the DNA TGTGCCACCAGCAGAGTTAGGGCTAGCGGGAGTGGTAATGAGCAGTTCTTC. It specifies CATSRVRASGSGNEQFF.

The rearrangement links TRBV7-8 to TRBJ1-1; possibly TRBD1 for D (6 bases). Germline lookup yields CDR1 SGHVS and CDR2 FQNEAQ. The CDR3 covers 15 residues. Trimming cost V 1 base and J 6 bases, with 15 bases left between them. The CDR3 loop reads CASSLVWGRTPEAFF. The CDR3 DNA is TGTGCCAGCAGCTTAGTGTGGGGGCGAACCCCTGAAGCTTTCTTT.